The next 9 T cell receptor beta chains were all read from a single sample in a study of blood T cell repertoires in COVID-19. Libraries were prepared by immunoSEQ multiplex PCR; TCRdb keeps only in-frame clonotypes and omits some of them. Here the sample spans fewer than 95,000 clones, around 88% being singletons. Specimen: peripheral blood. These TCRs come from a woman of 80 years or more with acute or convalescent COVID-19.

V is TRBV4-2 and J is TRBJ1-1, with D uncertain. CDR3 size: 15 residues. Trimming took 0 bases from V and 11 from J, leaving 19 bases between them. Per germline, CDR1 LGHNA and CDR2 YNFKEQ. CDR3 in amino acids: CASSQDLGATRWAFF. Here the CDR3 DNA reads TGTGCCAGCAGCCAAGATCTAGGAGCAACTCGCTGGGCTTTCTTT.

The chain combines TRBV5-4 with TRBJ1-1, with 8 bases aligning to TRBD1. The trim removed 4 bases at V and 5 bases at J, leaving 7 bases unmatched. CDR1 and CDR2 (germline): SGHNT, YYREEE (reference sequence). The CDR3 extends over 14 amino acids. CDR3 protein: CASSISNRGTEAFF. CDR3 bases: TGTGCCAGCAGCATCTCGAACAGGGGGACTGAAGCTTTCTTT.

The gene calls are TRBV7-2 and TRBJ1-1; TRBD1 matches at 11 bases. With V trimmed by 0 bases and J by 4 bases, 13 bases remained unmatched. CDR1 SGHTA and CDR2 FQGNSA come from the germline V gene. This CDR3 is built from 19 residues. The CDR3 sequence: CASSLAPKGTGGRSTEAFF. In DNA form, the CDR3 reads TGTGCCAGCAGCTTAGCTCCGAAAGGGACAGGGGGTCGGAGCACTGAAGCTTTCTTT.

V usage is TRBV5-1 and J usage is TRBJ2-7, with TRBD1 matching 8 bases. V shed 0 bases, J shed 8 bases, and the junction held 1 base outside the gene matches. This CDR3 is 12 amino acids long. Germline lookup yields CDR1 SGHRS and CDR2 YFSETQ. The CDR3 here is CASSLGTGKQYF. The CDR3 nucleotides are TGCGCCAGCAGCTTGGGGACAGGGAAGCAGTACTTC.

The chain joins TRBV7-2 to TRBJ1-1, with 8 bases matching TRBD1. The CDR3 is 15 residues long. The trim removed 2 bases at V and 4 bases at J, leaving 6 bases unmatched. CDR1 is SGHTA and CDR2 is FQGNSA in the germline V gene. This chain's CDR3 is CASSLTDRGATEAFF. DNA of the CDR3: TGTGCCAGCAGCTTAACTGACAGGGGAGCCACTGAAGCTTTCTTT. The variable domain in full, with the rest retrieved from reference TRBV7-2 and TRBJ1-1, is GAGVSQSPSNKVTEKGKDVELRCDPISGHTALYWYRQSLGQGLEFLIYFQGNSAPDKSGLPSDRFSAERTGGSVSTLTIQRTQQEDSAVYLCASSLTDRGATEAFFGQGTRLTVV.

This clone was seen only once. The rearrangement joins TRBV3-1 (or the pseudogene TRBV3-2) to TRBJ1-3; D remains unclear. The V end was cut by 4 bases, the J end by 3 bases, with 19 bases between. Germline-derived CDR1 and CDR2 are LGHDT and YNNKEL (reference sequence). This CDR3 is 17 amino acids long. The CDR3 loop reads CASSRGSNRGLGNTIYF. Written as DNA, the CDR3 is TGTGCCAGCAGCCGAGGATCAAACCGGGGTCTTGGAAACACCATATATTTT.

The chain combines TRBV7-9 with TRBJ2-3; 9 bases match TRBD2. Germline lookup yields CDR1 SEHNR and CDR2 FQNEAQ (reference sequence). This CDR3 is built from 16 residues. Trimming cost V 2 bases and J 2 bases; bases outside gene matches: 5. The CDR3 region is CASSLFSGGLTDTQYF. Here the CDR3 DNA reads TGTGCCAGCAGCTTATTTAGCGGGGGCCTCACAGATACGCAGTATTTT.

The genes are TRBV11-2 and TRBJ2-1; 8 nucleotides agree with TRBD2. The CDR3 is made up of 14 amino acids. Germline V gene lookup returns CDR1 SGHAT and CDR2 FQNNGV. J gave up 6 bases and V 1 base, and 2 bases lay outside the gene matches. DNA of the CDR3: TGTGCCAGCAGCTTAGCGGGAGGGGTCAATGAGCAGTTCTTC. Protein sequence: CASSLAGGVNEQFF.

The V call is TRBV10-1, the J call TRBJ1-1, with D perhaps TRBD1 (5 bases). The CDR3 runs 13 residues. V was clipped by 3 bases and J by 1 base, with 6 bases between them. In germline, CDR1 is WNHNN, CDR2 SYGVQD (reference sequence). The CDR3 reads CASSDQGNTEAFF. CDR3 coding DNA: TGCGCCAGCAGTGATCAGGGGAACACTGAAGCTTTCTTT.